What follows describes a single T cell receptor beta chain. This CDR3 is 14 amino acids long. In germline, CDR1 is SQVTM, CDR2 ANQGSEA. The V and J ends lost 6 bases and 0 bases respectively, with 9 bases between them. Using immunoSEQ multiplex PCR, the repertoire was profiled, and TCRdb retains in-frame clones only, with some absent. The sample records about 80,000 clones, over 85% being singletons. The data derive from a study of T cell changes during pregnancy in multiple sclerosis. The sample was CD4+ T cells from peripheral blood mononuclear cells, taken before pregnancy. The clonotype originates from a female donor with multiple sclerosis, enrolled in a pregnancy study. This chain links TRBV29-1 with TRBJ2-6; no clear D. The CDR3 spells CSVGLSSGANVLTF. The CDR3 DNA reads as TGCAGCGTGGGCCTCAGCTCTGGGGCCAACGTCCTGACTTTC. The whole variable domain, remainder taken from reference TRBV29-1 and TRBJ2-6, is SAVISQKPSRDICQRGTSLTIQCQVDSQVTMMFWYRQQPGQSLTLIATANQGSEATYESGFVIDKFPISRPNLTFSTLTVSNMSPEDSSIYLCSVGLSSGANVLTFGAGSRLTVL.